The 17 T cell receptor beta chains below were found in one sample sequenced in a study of T cell repertoires in cytomegalovirus infection (dated by TCRdb to the late 2010s). TCRdb lists the instrument as Illumina HiSeq 1500. TCRdb applied fastp at Q25 and MiXCR to the public reads, then kept only in-frame beta chains. Rows with a matching CDR3 protein are joined into one entry that keeps the most common DNA and genes. The sample contains roughly 100,000 distinct CDR3 sequences, 16% of them found a single time. The ten largest clones capture about 8.8% of the sample. The sample was PBMCs. These receptors originate from a human donor in good health (CMV status not recorded). Some clones in this sample may be carry-over from other donors' samples.

The table lists this clonotype with many counts. The chain combines TRBV12-3 or TRBV12-4 with TRBJ1-2; 10 nucleotides align to TRBD1. With 2 bases clipped from V and 4 bases from J, the junction kept 4 bases outside the gene matches. This CDR3 contains 15 residues. CDR3 protein: CASSLWGQGTYGYTF. CDR3 nucleotide sequence: TGTGCCAGCAGTTTATGGGGACAGGGGACCTATGGCTACACCTTC.

This clonotype came up a few times. V usage is TRBV18 and J usage is TRBJ2-1, with D unresolved. This CDR3 comprises 16 residues. V lost 3 bases and J 0 bases, leaving 12 bases between the germline ends. Germline values: CDR1 KGHSH, CDR2 LQKENI. The CDR3 here is CASSPQGLSSYNEQFF. DNA of the CDR3: TGTGCCAGCTCACCCCAAGGCTTAAGCTCCTACAATGAGCAGTTCTTC.

The chain is built from TRBV19 and TRBJ1-5; 7 bases align to TRBD1. CDR1 is LNHDA and CDR2 is SQIVND in the germline V gene (reference sequence). The CDR3 runs 15 residues. V gave up 5 bases and J gave up 5 bases; unmatched junction bases: 9. The CDR3: CASSPRQGIYQPQHF. The CDR3 DNA follows: TGTGCCAGTAGTCCCCGACAGGGTATATATCAGCCCCAGCATTTT.

This chain joins TRBV14 and TRBJ1-4; D uncertain. The CDR3 consists of 13 residues. Trimming removed 5 bases from V and 11 bases from J, with 15 bases in between. The germline gives CDR1 SGHDN, CDR2 FVKESK. The CDR3 region is CASSAPPGEKLFF. In DNA, the CDR3 is TGTGCCAGCAGCGCCCCGCCAGGCGAGAAACTGTTTTTT.

This clonotype was detected ten times or more. The chain has TRBV12-5 and TRBJ2-4; 8 positions match TRBD1. The CDR3 sequence is 16 residues long. Per the germline V gene, CDR1 is LGHNT and CDR2 is FRNRAP. Trimming at V came to 7 bases and at J to 3 bases, leaving 11 bases not matched to a gene. The CDR3 sequence: CASADRGMRGKNIQYF. The CDR3 DNA is TGTGCTAGTGCCGACAGGGGAATGCGCGGCAAAAACATTCAGTACTTC.

A few counts support this clonotype. V is TRBV5-5 and J is TRBJ1-5; unclear D gene. Trimming removed 0 bases from V and 3 bases from J, with 10 bases in between. CDR1 is SGHKS, CDR2 YYEKEE, per germline (reference sequence). The CDR3 contains 15 residues. The CDR3 region has the DNA TGTGCCAGCAGCTTGGCCTACGGGTACAATCAGCCCCAGCATTTT. Translation gives CASSLAYGYNQPQHF.

About this clonotype itself: A read error may explain this, as a much larger clone is one base away. The V and J genes are TRBV6-6 and TRBJ1-1; D remains ambiguous. The CDR3 totals 14 residues. The germline V gene has CDR1 MNHNY and CDR2 SVGAGI (reference sequence). The CDR3 nucleotides are TGTGCCAGCAGTTACAGAAATTTAGGCACTGTAGCTTTCTTT. Translation: CASSYRNLGTVAFF.

This clonotype turned up a few times. The V call is TRBV12-3 or TRBV12-4, the J call TRBJ2-3, with TRBD1 as a possible D gene (5 bases). The length of the CDR3 is 13 residues. Between the trimmed V and J ends, which lost 6 bases and 4 bases, there was a span of 11 bases. CDR3 DNA sequence: TGTGCCAGCAGCTTAACGACAGCAGATACGCAGTATTTT. Translation: CASSLTTADTQYF.

This CDR3 reads CSGDSNIYGYTF. CDR3 sequence (DNA): TGCAGTGGGGACAGCAATATCTATGGCTACACCTTC. The chain has TRBV20-1 and TRBJ1-2; 7 nucleotides align to TRBD1. Germline CDR1 is DFQATT and CDR2 is SNEGSKA (reference sequence). The V and J ends lost 7 bases and 4 bases, in that order; junction bases with no gene match: 6. This CDR3 contains 12 residues.

This chain joins TRBV3-1 and TRBJ2-2; D gene uncertain. V was cut by 0 bases and J by 3 bases, with 8 bases left in between. From germline, CDR1 is LGHDT and CDR2 YNNKEL (reference sequence). The CDR3 length is 15 residues. DNA for the CDR3: TGTGCCAGCAGCCAAGAGTTCCCCTACACCGGGGAGCTGTTTTTT. Protein: CASSQEFPYTGELFF.

This clonotype was seen ten or more times. The chain links TRBV7-2 to TRBJ1-5; the D is unclear. CDR3 length: 15 residues. Germline assignment: CDR1 SGHTA and CDR2 FQGNSA. V was clipped by 4 bases and J by 0 bases, with 10 bases between them. The CDR3 loop reads CASSSSDGSNQPQHF. In DNA, the CDR3 is TGTGCCAGCAGCTCTAGTGACGGTAGCAATCAGCCCCAGCATTTT.

The chain uses TRBV11-1 and TRBJ2-3; maybe TRBD2 (6 bases). The germline CDR1 and CDR2 sequences are SGHAT and FQDESV (reference sequence). This CDR3 region has 14 residues. Trimming took 5 bases from V and 6 from J, leaving 15 bases between them. The CDR3 coding sequence is TGTGCCAGCAGCCCCGCGGGGTCATTCGATACGCAGTATTTT. Amino acids: CASSPAGSFDTQYF.

This clonotype was counted at least ten times. The rearrangement uses TRBV4-1 and TRBJ1-5, with D unresolved. This CDR3 spans 15 amino acids. The V gene's germline CDR1 is MGHRA and CDR2 YSYEKL. The ends were cut back, 1 base at V and 6 bases at J, with 13 bases in the middle. The CDR3 here is CASSQVTGSGQPQHF. The CDR3 nucleotides are TGCGCCAGCAGCCAAGTGACGGGGAGCGGTCAGCCCCAGCATTTT.

This clonotype occurred many times. The chain employs TRBV7-2 and TRBJ2-3, with D unresolved. Looked up from germline, CDR1 is SGHTA and CDR2 is FQGNSA. The CDR3 runs to 12 residues. The V end lost 1 base, the J end lost 1 base, and 0 bases lay between the germline ends. CDR3 region: CASSLGTDTQYF. CDR3 nucleotides: TGTGCCAGCAGCTTAGGCACAGATACGCAGTATTTT.

The chain couples TRBV9 to TRBJ1-2; tentatively, D is TRBD1 (6 bases). Trimming took 1 base from V and 2 from J, leaving 15 bases between them. This CDR3 comprises 16 residues. CDR1 and CDR2 (germline): SGDLS, YYNGEE. CDR3 nucleotide sequence: TGTGCCAGCAGCGTACTTGGGGACATAACAAACTATGGCTACACCTTC. Translating it yields CASSVLGDITNYGYTF.

A few counts support this clonotype. The rearrangement uses TRBV7-9 and TRBJ2-7; 9 nucleotides align to TRBD1. The CDR3 sequence is 15 residues long. Germline V CDR1 and CDR2: SEHNR, FQNEAQ (reference sequence). J lost 0 bases, V lost 3 bases, and 3 bases had no gene match. The DNA of the CDR3 is TGTGCCAGCAGCTTTGGGACAGGGATCTCCTACGAGCAGTACTTC. Its protein is CASSFGTGISYEQYF.

The chain joins TRBV9 to TRBJ2-3; 12 bases align to TRBD2. Germline-derived CDR1 and CDR2 are SGDLS and YYNGEE. The CDR3 sequence is 16 residues long. V shed 3 bases and J 4 bases; nucleotides not matched to a gene: 6. The chain's CDR3 is CASSETSGGWSDTQYF. The CDR3 nucleotides are TGTGCCAGCAGCGAAACTAGCGGGGGGTGGTCAGATACGCAGTATTTT.